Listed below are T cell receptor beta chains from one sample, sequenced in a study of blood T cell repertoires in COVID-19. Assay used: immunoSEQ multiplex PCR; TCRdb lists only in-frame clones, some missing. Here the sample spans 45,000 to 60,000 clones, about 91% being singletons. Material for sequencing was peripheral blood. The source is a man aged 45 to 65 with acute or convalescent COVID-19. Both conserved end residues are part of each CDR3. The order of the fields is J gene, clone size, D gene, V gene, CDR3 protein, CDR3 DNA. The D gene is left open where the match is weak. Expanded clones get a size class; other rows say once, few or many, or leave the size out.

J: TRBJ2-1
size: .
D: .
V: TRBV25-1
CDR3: CASSDPPGQLKDEQFF
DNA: TGTGCCAGCAGTGACCCCCCTGGGCAGTTAAAGGATGAGCAGTTCTTC

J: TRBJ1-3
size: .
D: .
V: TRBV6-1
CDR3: CASSEGWPGRGGNTIYF
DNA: TGTGCCAGCAGTGAAGGGTGGCCGGGTCGGGGTGGAAACACCATATATTTT

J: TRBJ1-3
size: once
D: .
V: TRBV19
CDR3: CASNRQVSGNTIYF
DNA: TGTGCCAGTAACCGACAGGTCTCTGGAAACACCATATATTTT

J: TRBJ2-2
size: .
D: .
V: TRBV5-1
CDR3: CASSLGAGVTGELFF
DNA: TGCGCCAGCAGCTTGGGGGCAGGTGTAACCGGGGAGCTGTTTTTT

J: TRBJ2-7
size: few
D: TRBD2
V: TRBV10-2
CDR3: CASSKLAGGAGSYEQYF
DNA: TGCGCCAGCAGCAAACTAGCGGGGGGGGCCGGTTCCTACGAGCAGTACTTC

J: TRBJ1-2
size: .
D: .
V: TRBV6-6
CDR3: CASSANSGQPYGYTF
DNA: TGTGCCAGCAGCGCTAATTCCGGACAGCCCTATGGCTACACCTTC

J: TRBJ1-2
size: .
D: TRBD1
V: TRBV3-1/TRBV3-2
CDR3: CASSQAPGTGFYGYTF
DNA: TGTGCCAGCAGCCAAGCGCCCGGGACAGGGTTTTATGGCTACACCTTC

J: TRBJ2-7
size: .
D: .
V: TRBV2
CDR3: CAFSRAPTYEQYF
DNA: TGTGCCTTTAGCAGGGCACCAACCTACGAGCAGTACTTC

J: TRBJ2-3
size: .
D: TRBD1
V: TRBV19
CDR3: CASSGRQGHNTDTQYF
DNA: TGTGCCAGTAGTGGCAGACAGGGTCACAACACAGATACGCAGTATTTT

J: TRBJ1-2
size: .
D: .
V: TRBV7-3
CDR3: CASSSYTREGLGYGYTF
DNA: TGTGCCAGCAGCTCTTACACGAGGGAAGGTCTGGGCTATGGCTACACCTTC

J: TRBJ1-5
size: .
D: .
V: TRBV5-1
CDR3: CASSLGEGQPQHF
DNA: TGCGCCAGCAGCTTGGGGGAGGGTCAGCCCCAGCATTTT

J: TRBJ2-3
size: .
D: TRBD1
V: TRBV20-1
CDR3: CSASPRQGLSVTQYF
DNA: TGCAGTGCTAGTCCAAGACAGGGTCTTTCAGTTACGCAGTATTTT

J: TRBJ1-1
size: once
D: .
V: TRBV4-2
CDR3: CASSQRDREAFF
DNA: TGTGCCAGCAGCCAACGAGACAGGGAAGCTTTCTTT

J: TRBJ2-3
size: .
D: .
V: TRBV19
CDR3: CASRFRGRTSTDTQYF
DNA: TGTGCCAGTAGATTTCGCGGCAGGACAAGCACAGATACGCAGTATTTT

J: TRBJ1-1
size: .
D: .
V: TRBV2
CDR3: CASRQGGAPNTEAFF
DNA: TGTGCCAGCAGACAGGGAGGGGCACCGAACACTGAAGCTTTCTTT

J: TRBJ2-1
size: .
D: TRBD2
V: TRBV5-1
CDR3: CASSPGLAGNEQFF
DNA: TGCGCCAGCAGCCCGGGACTAGCGGGCAATGAGCAGTTCTTC

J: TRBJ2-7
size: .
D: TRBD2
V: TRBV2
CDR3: CASCGEGDEQYF
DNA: TGTGCCAGCTGCGGGGAGGGCGACGAGCAGTACTTC

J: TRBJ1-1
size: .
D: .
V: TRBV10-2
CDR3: CASSESGRTLNGAFF
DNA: TGCGCCAGCAGTGAGTCGGGGAGGACCCTGAATGGGGCTTTCTTT

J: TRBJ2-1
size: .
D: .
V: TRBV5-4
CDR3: CASSLGGPTYNEQFF
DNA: TGTGCCAGCAGCTTGGGGGGCCCGACCTACAATGAGCAGTTCTTC

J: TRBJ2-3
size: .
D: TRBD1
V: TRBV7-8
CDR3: CASTTRTGNTDTQYF
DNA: TGTGCCAGCACCACCAGGACAGGGAACACAGATACGCAGTATTTT

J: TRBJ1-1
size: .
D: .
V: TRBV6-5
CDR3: CASSHQELNTEAFF
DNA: TGTGCCAGCAGTCACCAGGAACTGAACACTGAAGCTTTCTTT

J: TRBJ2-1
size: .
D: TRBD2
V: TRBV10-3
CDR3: CAISNQASGRTSYNEQFF
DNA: TGTGCCATCAGTAACCAAGCTAGCGGGCGAACCTCCTACAATGAGCAGTTCTTC

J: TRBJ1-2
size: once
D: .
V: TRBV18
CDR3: CASSPKQGKLNYGYTF
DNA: TGTGCCAGCTCACCAAAACAGGGTAAGTTAAACTATGGCTACACCTTC

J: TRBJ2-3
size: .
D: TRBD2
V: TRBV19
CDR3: CARFASGGSPDTQYF
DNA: TGTGCCAGATTCGCTAGCGGGGGGTCCCCAGATACGCAGTATTTT

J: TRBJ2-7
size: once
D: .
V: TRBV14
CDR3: CASSQEIWAYEQYF
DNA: TGTGCCAGCAGCCAAGAAATCTGGGCTTACGAGCAGTACTTC

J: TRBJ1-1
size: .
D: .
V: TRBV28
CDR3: CASSLIVGGEHTEAFF
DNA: TGTGCCAGCAGTTTAATCGTCGGGGGGGAACACACTGAAGCTTTCTTT

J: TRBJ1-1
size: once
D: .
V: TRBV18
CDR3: CASSPTRGTEAFF
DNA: TGTGCCAGCTCACCGACCAGGGGCACTGAAGCTTTCTTT

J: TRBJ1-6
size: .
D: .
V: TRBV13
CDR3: CASSEAAGNSPLHF
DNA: TGTGCCAGCTCAGAGGCAGCGGGAAATTCACCCCTCCACTTT

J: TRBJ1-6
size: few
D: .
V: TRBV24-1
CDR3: CATSDGGLVDSPLHF
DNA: TGTGCCACCAGTGATGGCGGACTCGTAGATTCACCCCTCCACTTT

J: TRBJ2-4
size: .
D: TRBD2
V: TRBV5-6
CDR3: CASSSRLAGSKNIQYF
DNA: TGTGCCAGCAGCTCTAGACTAGCCGGGTCCAAAAACATTCAGTACTTC

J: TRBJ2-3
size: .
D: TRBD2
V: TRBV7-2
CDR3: CASSSPSGSTDTQYF
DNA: TGTGCCAGCAGCTCCCCTAGCGGGAGCACAGATACGCAGTATTTT

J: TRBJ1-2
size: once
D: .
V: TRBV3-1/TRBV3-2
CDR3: CASSRGQSYGYTF
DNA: TGTGCCAGCAGCCGAGGACAGAGCTATGGCTACACCTTC

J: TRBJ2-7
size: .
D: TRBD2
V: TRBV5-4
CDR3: CASSLKAGGPSEQYF
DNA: TGTGCCAGCAGCTTGAAGGCGGGGGGGCCGTCCGAGCAGTACTTC

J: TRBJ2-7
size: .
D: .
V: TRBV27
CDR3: CASTQPGEAYEQYF
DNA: TGTGCCAGCACTCAGCCAGGCGAAGCCTACGAGCAGTACTTC

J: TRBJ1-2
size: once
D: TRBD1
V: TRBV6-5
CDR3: CASSRGQGATNGYTF
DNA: TGTGCCAGCAGTCGGGGACAGGGGGCCACGAACGGCTACACCTTC

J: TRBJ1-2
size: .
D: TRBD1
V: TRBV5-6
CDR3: CASSLGTARANYGYTF
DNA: TGTGCCAGCAGCCTTGGGACAGCAAGAGCTAACTATGGCTACACCTTC

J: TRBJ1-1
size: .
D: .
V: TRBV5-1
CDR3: CASSLRGNTEAFF
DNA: TGCGCCAGCAGCTTACGAGGGAACACTGAAGCTTTCTTT

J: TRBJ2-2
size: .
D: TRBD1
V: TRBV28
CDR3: CASSFGQGTTGELFF
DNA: TGTGCCAGCAGTTTTGGACAGGGAACCACCGGGGAGCTGTTTTTT

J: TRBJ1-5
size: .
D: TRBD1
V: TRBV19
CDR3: CASSIGPGQGGNQPQHF
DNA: TGTGCCAGTAGTATAGGCCCCGGACAGGGCGGGAATCAGCCCCAGCATTTT

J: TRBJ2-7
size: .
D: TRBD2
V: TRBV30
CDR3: CAWSTGLAYEQYF
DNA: TGTGCCTGGAGTACGGGACTAGCCTACGAGCAGTACTTC

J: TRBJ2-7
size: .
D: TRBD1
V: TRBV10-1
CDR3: CASSANLDRDYEQYF
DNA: TGCGCCAGCAGCGCAAACCTGGACAGGGATTACGAGCAGTACTTC

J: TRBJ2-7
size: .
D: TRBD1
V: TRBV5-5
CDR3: CASSTTIDRVKTYEQYF
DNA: TGTGCCAGCAGCACCACAATAGACAGGGTTAAAACATACGAGCAGTACTTC

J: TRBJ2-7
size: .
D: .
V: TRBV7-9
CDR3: CASSLAVSSYEQYF
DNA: TGTGCCAGCAGCTTAGCGGTGAGCTCCTACGAGCAGTACTTC

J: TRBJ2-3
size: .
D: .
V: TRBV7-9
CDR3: CASSGRDWRDTQYF
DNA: TGTGCCAGCAGCGGAAGGGACTGGAGGGATACGCAGTATTTT

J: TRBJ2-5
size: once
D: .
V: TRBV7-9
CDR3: CASSPGQYQETQYF
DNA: TGTGCCAGCAGCCCCGGACAGTACCAAGAGACCCAGTACTTC

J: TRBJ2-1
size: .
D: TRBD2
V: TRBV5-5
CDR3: CASRLPGGGEQFF
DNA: TGTGCCAGCAGACTCCCCGGGGGGGGTGAGCAGTTCTTC